The T cell receptor beta chain described here comes from a study of CD8 T cells in ankylosing spondylitis (dated by TCRdb to 2016 to 2017). Turning to the overall study: The study set out to find disease-linked TCR variants by profiling T cell receptor beta repertoires in ankylosing spondylitis patients and healthy donors. In total, the full study cohort was made up of roughly 110 healthy donors and approximately 24 ankylosing spondylitis patients. Peripheral blood samples were taken, and synovial fluid was additionally collected from ankylosing spondylitis patients.

What the work shows at the level of the full study, not this receptor alone: Significant enrichment of the disease-linked clones was reported in matched synovial fluid samples from ankylosing spondylitis patients. A TCR beta motif of several highly homologous amino acid variants appeared characteristic of blood from ankylosing spondylitis patients. The disease-linked clones showed a CD8+ phenotype and occurred at relatively low frequencies in peripheral blood. Some TCR beta motif variants had previously been reported in synovial fluid and blood of reactive arthritis patients, which suggested common disease-initiation mechanisms.

Instrument used: Illumina HiSeq 2500. TCR beta libraries were prepared by quantitative 5'-RACE with molecular barcodes. As for the original processing: To identify disease-linked TCR variants, a new computational method was used, one built on a probabilistic model of VDJ rearrangement. The public reads were reprocessed in TCRdb via fastp at Q25 and MiXCR, keeping in-frame beta chains. When rows share a CDR3 protein, they turn into one entry using the most common DNA and genes. TCRdb, not the original authors, processed these V and J calls. The sample includes about 340,000 distinct CDR3 sequences, with 14% to 15% observed a single time. The top ten clones comprise approximately 0.99% of the sample. This clonotype showed up just a few times. Its antigen specificity is not known. The sample holds no much larger clone one base away, and base qualities are not on file. Spanning cysteine to phenylalanine, the CDR3 consists of 15 amino acids. Only CDR3 DNA remains: 45 bases, in frame from the first base. The germline V gene yields LGHNA for CDR1 and YNFKEQ for CDR2. V sheds 0 bases and J sheds 4 bases, leaving 12 bases between their ends.

The receptor comes from a male donor with ankylosing spondylitis or in good health (not recorded which). The sequenced material came from blood, either unsorted or a sorted T cell fraction (not recorded which). The chain is made from TRBV4-2 and TRBJ2-5, with TRBD2 tentatively as D gene (6 bases match). Here the CDR3 is given as CASSQESLLAETQYF. The sequence in DNA is TGTGCCAGCAGCCAAGAGTCGCTACTAGCAGAGACCCAGTACTTC.